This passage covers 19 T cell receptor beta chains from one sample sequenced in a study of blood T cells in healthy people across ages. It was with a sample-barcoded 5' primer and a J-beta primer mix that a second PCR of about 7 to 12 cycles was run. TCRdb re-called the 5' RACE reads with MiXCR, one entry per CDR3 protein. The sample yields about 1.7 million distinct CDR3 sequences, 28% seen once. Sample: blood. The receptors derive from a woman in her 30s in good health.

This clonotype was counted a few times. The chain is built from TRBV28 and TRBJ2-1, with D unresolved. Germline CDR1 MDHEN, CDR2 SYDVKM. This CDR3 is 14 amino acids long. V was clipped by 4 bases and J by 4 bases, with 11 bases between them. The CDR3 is CASSSAGRYNEQFF. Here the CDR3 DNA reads TGTGCCAGCAGTTCGGCCGGACGATACAATGAGCAGTTCTTC.

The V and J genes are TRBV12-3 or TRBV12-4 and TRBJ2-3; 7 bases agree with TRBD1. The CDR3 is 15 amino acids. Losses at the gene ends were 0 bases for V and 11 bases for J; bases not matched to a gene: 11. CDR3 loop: CASSLARGRADVQYF. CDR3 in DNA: TGTGCCAGCAGTTTAGCCAGGGGGAGAGCAGATGTGCAGTATTTT.

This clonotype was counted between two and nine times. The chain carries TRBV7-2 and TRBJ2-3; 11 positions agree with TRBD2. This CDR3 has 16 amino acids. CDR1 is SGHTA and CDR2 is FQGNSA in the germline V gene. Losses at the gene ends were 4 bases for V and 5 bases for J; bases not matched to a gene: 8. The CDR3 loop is CASSSPSGGYLDTQYF. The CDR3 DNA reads TGTGCCAGCAGCTCTCCTAGCGGGGGGTATTTAGATACGCAGTATTTT.

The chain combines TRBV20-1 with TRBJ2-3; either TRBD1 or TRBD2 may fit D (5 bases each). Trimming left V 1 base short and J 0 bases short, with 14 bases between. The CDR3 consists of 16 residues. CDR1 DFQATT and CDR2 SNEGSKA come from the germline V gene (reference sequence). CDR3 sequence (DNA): TGCAGTGCTAGAGTTCTGGTTTGGGGGAGCACAGATACGCAGTATTTT. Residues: CSARVLVWGSTDTQYF.

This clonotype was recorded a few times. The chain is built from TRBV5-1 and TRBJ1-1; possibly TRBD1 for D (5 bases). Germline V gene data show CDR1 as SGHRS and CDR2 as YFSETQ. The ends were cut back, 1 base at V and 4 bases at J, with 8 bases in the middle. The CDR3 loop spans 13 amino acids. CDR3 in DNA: TGCGCCAGCAGCTTGAAAGGGGTCACTGAAGCTTTCTTT. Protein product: CASSLKGVTEAFF. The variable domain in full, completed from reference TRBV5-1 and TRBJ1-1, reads KAGVTQTPRYLIKTRGQQVTLSCSPISGHRSVSWYQQTPGQGLQFLFEYFSETQRNKGNFPGRFSGRQFSNSRSEMNVSTLELGDSALYLCASSLKGVTEAFFGQGTRLTVV.

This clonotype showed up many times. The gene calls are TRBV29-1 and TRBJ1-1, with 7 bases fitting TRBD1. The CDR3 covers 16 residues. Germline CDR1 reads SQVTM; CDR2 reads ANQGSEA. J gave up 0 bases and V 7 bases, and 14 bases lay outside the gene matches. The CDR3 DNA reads TGCAGCGCTTTAATGTCCCGGGACAGCATGAACACTGAAGCTTTCTTT. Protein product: CSALMSRDSMNTEAFF.

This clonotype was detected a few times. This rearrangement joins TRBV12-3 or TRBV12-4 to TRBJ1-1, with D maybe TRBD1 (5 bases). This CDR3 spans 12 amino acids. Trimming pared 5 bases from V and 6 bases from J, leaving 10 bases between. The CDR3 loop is CASSRQGSEAFF. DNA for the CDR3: TGTGCCAGCAGTCGCCAGGGATCTGAAGCTTTCTTT.

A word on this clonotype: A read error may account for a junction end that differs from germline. The CDR3 sequence is CASSLSTGTGSWADTQYF. DNA for the CDR3: TGTGCCAGTAGTTTATCTACAGGGACAGGGAGTTGGGCAGATACGCAGTATTTT. This chain connects TRBV12-3 or TRBV12-4 to TRBJ2-3, with 9 bases fitting TRBD1. This CDR3 comprises 18 residues.

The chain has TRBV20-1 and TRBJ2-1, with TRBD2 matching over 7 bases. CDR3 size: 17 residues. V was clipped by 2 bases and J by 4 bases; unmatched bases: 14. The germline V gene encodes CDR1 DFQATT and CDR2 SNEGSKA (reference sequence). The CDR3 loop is CSARPPLEGREYNEQFF. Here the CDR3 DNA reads TGCAGTGCTAGACCCCCACTGGAGGGGCGGGAGTACAATGAGCAGTTCTTC.

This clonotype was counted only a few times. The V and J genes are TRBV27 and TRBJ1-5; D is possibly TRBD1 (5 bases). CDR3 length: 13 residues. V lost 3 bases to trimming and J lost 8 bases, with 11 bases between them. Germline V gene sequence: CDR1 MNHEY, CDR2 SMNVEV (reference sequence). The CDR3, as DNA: TGTGCCAGCAGTTTGTACGCGGGGGAGCCCCAGCATTTT. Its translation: CASSLYAGEPQHF.

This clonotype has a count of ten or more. CDR3 amino acids: CASSLIGNGYTF. The CDR3 DNA is TGTGCCAGCAGTTTAATAGGGAATGGCTACACCTTC. The V call is TRBV12-3 or TRBV12-4, the J call TRBJ1-2; D remains unclear. V lost 2 bases and J 6 bases, leaving 7 bases between the germline ends. CDR3 size: 12 residues.

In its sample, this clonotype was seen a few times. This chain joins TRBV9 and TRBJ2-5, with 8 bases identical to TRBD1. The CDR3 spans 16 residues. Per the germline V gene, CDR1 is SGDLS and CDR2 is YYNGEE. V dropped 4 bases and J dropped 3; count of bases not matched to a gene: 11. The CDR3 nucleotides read TGTGCCAGCAGCAACCTCGGACAGGGCGCGGAAGAGACCCAGTACTTC. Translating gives CASSNLGQGAEETQYF.

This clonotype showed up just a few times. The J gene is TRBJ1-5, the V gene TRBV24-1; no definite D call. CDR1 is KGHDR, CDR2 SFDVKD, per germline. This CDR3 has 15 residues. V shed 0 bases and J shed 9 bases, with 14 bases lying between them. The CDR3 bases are TGTGCCACCAGTGATTTGCGTAGGGAGATCCGGCCCCAGCATTTT. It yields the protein CATSDLRREIRPQHF.

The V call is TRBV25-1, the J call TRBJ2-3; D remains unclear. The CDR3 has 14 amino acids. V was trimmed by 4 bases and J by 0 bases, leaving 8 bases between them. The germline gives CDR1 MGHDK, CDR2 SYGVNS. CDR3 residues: CASSGAASTDTQYF. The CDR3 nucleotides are TGTGCCAGCAGTGGTGCGGCTAGCACAGATACGCAGTATTTT.

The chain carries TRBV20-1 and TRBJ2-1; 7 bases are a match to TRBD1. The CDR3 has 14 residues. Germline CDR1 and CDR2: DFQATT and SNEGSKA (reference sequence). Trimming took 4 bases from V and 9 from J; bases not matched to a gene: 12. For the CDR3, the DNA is TGCAGTGCTACCAGTGGAAGGGGGCTGTCTGAGCAGTTCTTC. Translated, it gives CSATSGRGLSEQFF.

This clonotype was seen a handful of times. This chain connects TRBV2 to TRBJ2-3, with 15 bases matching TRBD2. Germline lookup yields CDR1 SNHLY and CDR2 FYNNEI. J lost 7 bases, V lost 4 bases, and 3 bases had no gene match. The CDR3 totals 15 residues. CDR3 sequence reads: CASSAGLAGGNTQYF. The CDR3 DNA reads TGTGCCAGCAGTGCGGGACTAGCGGGGGGTAATACGCAGTATTTT. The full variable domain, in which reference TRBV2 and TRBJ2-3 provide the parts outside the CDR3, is EPEVTQTPSHQVTQMGQEVILRCVPISNHLYFYWYRQILGQKVEFLVSFYNNEISEKSEIFDDQFSVERPDGSNFTLKIRSTKLEDSAMYFCASSAGLAGGNTQYFGPGTRLTVL.

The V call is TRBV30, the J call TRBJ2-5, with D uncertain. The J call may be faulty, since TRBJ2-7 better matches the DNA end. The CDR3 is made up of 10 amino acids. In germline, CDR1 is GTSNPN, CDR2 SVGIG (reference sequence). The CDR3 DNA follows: TGTGCCTGGAGTAGGCACGAGCAGTACTTC. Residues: CAWSRHEQYF.

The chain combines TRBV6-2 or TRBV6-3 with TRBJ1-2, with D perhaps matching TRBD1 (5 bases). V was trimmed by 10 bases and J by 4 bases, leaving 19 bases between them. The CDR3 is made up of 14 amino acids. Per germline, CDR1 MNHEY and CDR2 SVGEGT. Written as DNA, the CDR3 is TGTGCCACCAATTTTCGGGACGGATTCTATGGCTACACCTTC. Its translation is CATNFRDGFYGYTF.

The CDR3: CASSTSGGPDTQYF. The CDR3 bases are TGTGCCTCCTCGACTAGCGGGGGACCAGATACGCAGTATTTT. The chain recombines TRBV12-3 or TRBV12-4 with TRBJ2-3, with TRBD2 identical over 12 bases. The CDR3 spans 14 residues. Trimming at V came to 11 bases and at J to 4 bases, leaving 7 bases not matched to a gene.